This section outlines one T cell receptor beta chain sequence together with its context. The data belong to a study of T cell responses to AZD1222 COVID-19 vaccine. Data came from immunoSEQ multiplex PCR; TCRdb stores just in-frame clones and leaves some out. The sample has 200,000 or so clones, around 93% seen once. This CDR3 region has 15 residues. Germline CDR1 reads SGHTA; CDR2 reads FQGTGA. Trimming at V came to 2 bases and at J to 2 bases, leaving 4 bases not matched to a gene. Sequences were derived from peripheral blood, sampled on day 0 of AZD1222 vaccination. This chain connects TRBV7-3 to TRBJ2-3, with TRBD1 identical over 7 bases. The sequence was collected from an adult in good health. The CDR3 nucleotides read TGTGCCAGCAGCTTATCAGGGGGTTCCACAGATACGCAGTATTTT. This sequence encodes CASSLSGGSTDTQYF.